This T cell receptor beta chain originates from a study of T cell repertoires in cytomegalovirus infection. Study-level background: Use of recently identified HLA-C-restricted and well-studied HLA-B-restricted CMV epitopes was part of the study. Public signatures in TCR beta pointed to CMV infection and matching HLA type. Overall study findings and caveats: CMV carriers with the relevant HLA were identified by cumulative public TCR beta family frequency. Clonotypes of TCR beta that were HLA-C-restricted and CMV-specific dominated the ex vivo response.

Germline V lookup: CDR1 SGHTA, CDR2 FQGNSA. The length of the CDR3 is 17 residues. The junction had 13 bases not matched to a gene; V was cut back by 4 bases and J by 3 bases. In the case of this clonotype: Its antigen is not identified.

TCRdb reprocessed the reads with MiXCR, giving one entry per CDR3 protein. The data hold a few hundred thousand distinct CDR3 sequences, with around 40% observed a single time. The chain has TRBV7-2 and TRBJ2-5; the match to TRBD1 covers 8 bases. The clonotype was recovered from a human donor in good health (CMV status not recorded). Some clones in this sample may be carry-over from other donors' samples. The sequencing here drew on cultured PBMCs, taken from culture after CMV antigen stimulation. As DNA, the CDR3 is TGTGCCAGCAGCTCGCCGGGCCCGGACAGGGCCAAAGAGACCCAGTACTTC. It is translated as CASSSPGPDRAKETQYF.